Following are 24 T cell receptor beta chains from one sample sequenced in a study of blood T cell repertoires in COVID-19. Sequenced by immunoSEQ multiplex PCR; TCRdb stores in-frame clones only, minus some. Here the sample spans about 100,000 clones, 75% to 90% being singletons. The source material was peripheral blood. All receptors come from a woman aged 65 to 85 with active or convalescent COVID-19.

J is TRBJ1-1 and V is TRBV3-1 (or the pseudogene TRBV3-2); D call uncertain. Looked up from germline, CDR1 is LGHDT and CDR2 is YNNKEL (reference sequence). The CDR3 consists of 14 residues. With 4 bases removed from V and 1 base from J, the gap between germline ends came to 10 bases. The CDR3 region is CASSRSEGNTEAFF. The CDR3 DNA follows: TGTGCCAGCAGCCGAAGTGAGGGGAACACTGAAGCTTTCTTT.

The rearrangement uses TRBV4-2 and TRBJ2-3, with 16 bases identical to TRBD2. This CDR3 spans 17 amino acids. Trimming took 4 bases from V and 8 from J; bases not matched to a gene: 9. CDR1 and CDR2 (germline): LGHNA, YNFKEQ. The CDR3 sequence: CASSRGTSGREGSTQYF. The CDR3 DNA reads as TGTGCCAGCAGCCGCGGGACTAGCGGGAGGGAGGGGAGTACGCAGTATTTT.

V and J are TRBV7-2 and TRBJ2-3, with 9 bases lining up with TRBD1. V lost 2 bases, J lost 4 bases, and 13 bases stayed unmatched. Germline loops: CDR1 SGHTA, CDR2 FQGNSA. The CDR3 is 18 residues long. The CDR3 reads CASSLPPWRDRVADTQYF. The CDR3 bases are TGTGCCAGCAGCTTACCACCTTGGAGGGACAGGGTGGCAGATACGCAGTATTTT. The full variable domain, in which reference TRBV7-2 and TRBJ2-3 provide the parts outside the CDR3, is GAGVSQSPSNKVTEKGKDVELRCDPISGHTALYWYRQSLGQGLEFLIYFQGNSAPDKSGLPSDRFSAERTGGSVSTLTIQRTQQEDSAVYLCASSLPPWRDRVADTQYFGPGTRLTVL.

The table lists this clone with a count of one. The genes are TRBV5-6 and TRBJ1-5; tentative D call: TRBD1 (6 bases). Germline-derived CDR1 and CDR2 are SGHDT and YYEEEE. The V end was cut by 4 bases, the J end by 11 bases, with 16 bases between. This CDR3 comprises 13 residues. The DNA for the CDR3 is TGTGCCAGCAGCACCTCCAGGGGAACAGCCCAGCATTTT. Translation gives CASSTSRGTAQHF.

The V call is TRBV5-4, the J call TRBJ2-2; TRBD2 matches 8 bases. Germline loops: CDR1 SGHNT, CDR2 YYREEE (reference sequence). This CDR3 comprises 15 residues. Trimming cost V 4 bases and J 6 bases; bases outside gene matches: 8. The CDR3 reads CASSILADGPGELFF. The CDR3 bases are TGTGCCAGCAGCATACTAGCGGATGGGCCCGGGGAGCTGTTTTTT.

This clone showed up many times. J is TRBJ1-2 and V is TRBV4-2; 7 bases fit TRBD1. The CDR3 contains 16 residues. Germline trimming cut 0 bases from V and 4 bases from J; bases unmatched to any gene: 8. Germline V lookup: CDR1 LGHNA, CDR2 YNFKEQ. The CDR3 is CASSQEVQGRTYGYTF. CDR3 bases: TGTGCCAGCAGCCAAGAGGTACAGGGGCGGACCTATGGCTACACCTTC.

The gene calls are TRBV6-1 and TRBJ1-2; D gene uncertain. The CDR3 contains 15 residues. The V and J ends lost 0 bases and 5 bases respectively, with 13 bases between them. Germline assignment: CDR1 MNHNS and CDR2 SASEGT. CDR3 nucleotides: TGTGCCAGCAGTGAAGCGAAGAAACAGTATTATGGCTACACCTTC. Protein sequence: CASSEAKKQYYGYTF.

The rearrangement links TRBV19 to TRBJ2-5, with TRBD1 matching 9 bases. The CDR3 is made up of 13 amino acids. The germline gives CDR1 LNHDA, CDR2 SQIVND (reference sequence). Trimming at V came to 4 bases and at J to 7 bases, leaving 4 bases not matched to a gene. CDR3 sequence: CASSNTGGRTQYF. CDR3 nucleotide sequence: TGTGCCAGTAGTAACACAGGGGGCCGGACCCAGTACTTC.

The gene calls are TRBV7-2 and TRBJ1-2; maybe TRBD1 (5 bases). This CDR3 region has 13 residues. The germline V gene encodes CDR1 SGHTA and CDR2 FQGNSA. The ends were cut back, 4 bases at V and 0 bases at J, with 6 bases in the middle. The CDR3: CASSSTANYGYTF. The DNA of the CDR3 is TGTGCCAGCAGCTCGACAGCTAACTATGGCTACACCTTC.

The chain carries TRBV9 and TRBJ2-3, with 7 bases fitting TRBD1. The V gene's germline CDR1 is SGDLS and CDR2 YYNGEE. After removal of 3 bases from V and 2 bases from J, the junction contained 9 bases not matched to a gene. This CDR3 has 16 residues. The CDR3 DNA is TGTGCCAGCAGCGGCAGGGGGTCCTGGAACACAGATACGCAGTATTTT. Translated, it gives CASSGRGSWNTDTQYF.

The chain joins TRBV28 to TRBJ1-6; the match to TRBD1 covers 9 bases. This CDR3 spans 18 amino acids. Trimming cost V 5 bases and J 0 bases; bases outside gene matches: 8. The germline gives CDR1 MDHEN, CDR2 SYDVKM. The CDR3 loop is CASSPGTGFISYNSPLHF. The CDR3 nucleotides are TGTGCCAGCAGTCCCGGGACAGGGTTTATCTCCTATAATTCACCCCTCCACTTT.

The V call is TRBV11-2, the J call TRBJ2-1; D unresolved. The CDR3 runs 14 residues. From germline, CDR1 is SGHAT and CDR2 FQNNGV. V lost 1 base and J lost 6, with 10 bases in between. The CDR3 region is CASSLARRTNEQFF. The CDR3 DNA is TGTGCCAGCAGCTTAGCCAGGCGTACCAATGAGCAGTTCTTC.

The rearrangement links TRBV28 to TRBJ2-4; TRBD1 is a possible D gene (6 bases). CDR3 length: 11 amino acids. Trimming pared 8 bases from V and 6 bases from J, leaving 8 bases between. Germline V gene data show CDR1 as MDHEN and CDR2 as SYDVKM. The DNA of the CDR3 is TGTGCCAGCGGCAGGGGAAACATTCAGTACTTC. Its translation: CASGRGNIQYF. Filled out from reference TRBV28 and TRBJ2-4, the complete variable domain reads DVKVTQSSRYLVKRTGEKVFLECVQDMDHENMFWYRQDPGLGLRLIYFSYDVKMKEKGDIPEGYSVSREKKERFSLILESASTNQTSMYLCASGRGNIQYFGAGTRLSVL.

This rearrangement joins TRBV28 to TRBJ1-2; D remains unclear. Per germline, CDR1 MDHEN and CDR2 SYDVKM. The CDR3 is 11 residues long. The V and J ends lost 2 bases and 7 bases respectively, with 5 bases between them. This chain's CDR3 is CASSLVAGYTF. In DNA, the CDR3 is TGTGCCAGCAGTTTAGTAGCTGGCTACACCTTC.

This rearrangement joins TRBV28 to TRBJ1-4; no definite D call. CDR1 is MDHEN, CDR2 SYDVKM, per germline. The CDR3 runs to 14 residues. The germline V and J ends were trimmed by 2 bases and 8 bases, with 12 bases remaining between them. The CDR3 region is CASSLGGTPEKLFF. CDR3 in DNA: TGTGCCAGCAGTTTAGGAGGCACCCCCGAAAAACTGTTTTTT.

CDR3 protein: CASSNRLAGGPEETQYF. CDR3 sequence (DNA): TGTGCCAGTAGTAACCGACTAGCGGGGGGGCCAGAAGAGACCCAGTACTTC. This sequence joins TRBV19 and TRBJ2-5, with 14 bases fitting TRBD2. The V gene end was trimmed by 4 bases and the J gene end by 3 bases; junction bases not matched to a gene: 7. Germline V gene sequence: CDR1 LNHDA, CDR2 SQIVND (reference sequence). This CDR3 comprises 17 residues.

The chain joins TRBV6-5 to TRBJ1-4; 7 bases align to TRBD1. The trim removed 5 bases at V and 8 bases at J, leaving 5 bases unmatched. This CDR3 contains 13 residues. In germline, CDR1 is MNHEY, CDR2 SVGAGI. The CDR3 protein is CASSTNRGEKLFF. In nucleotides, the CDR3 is TGTGCCAGCAGTACAAACAGGGGCGAAAAACTGTTTTTT.

This CDR3 is CASSFASGTGDGYTF. DNA of the CDR3: TGTGCCAGCAGCTTCGCCTCGGGGACAGGGGATGGCTACACCTTC. This chain uses TRBV7-2 with TRBJ1-2; TRBD1 matches at 10 bases. The V gene end was trimmed by 3 bases and the J gene end by 6 bases; junction bases not matched to a gene: 7. The CDR3 sequence is 15 residues long. Germline-derived CDR1 and CDR2 are SGHTA and FQGNSA.

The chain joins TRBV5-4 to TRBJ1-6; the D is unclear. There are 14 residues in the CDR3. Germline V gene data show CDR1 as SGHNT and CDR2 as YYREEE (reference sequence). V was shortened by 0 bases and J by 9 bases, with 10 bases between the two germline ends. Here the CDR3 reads CASSLANSGSPLHF. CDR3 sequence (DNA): TGTGCCAGCAGCTTGGCGAATTCGGGTTCACCCCTCCACTTT. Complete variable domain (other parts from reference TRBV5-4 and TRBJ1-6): ETGVTQSPTHLIKTRGQQVTLRCSSQSGHNTVSWYQQALGQGPQFIFQYYREEENGRGNFPPRFSGLQFPNYSSELNVNALELDDSALYLCASSLANSGSPLHFGNGTRLTVT.

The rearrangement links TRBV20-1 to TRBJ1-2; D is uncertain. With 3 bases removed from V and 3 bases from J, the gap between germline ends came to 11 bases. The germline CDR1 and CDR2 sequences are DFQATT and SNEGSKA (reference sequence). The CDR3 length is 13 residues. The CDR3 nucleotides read TGCAGTGCTAGTCCAGGCCCGGACTATGGCTACACCTTC. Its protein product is CSASPGPDYGYTF.

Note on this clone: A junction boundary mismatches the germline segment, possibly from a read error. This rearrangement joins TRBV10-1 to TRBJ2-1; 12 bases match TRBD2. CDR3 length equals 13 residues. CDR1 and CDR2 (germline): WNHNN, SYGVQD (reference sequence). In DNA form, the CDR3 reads TGCGCCAGCAGTGAGTCGAAGACTAGCGGGAGAGTCTTC. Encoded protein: CASSESKTSGRVF.

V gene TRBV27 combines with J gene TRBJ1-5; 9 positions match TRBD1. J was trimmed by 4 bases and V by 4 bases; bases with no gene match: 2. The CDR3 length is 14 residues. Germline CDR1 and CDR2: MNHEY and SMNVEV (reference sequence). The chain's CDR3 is CASSSDRGNQPQHF. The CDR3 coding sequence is TGTGCCAGCAGTTCCGACAGGGGGAATCAGCCCCAGCATTTT.

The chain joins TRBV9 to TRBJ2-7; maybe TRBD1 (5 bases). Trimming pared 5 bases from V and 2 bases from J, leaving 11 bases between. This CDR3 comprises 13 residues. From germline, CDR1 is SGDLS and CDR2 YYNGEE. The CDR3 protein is CASSVDSTYEQYF. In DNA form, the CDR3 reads TGTGCCAGCAGTGTCGACAGCACCTACGAGCAGTACTTC.

In nucleotides, the CDR3 is TGTGCCAGCAGCCCTCGGCCCCCAGGGATCCCCACAGATACGCAGTATTTT. Translated, it gives CASSPRPPGIPTDTQYF. This chain uses TRBV9 with TRBJ2-3; perhaps TRBD1 as D (5 bases). The CDR3 spans 17 residues. V lost 4 bases, J lost 2 bases, and 20 bases lay in between. CDR1 SGDLS and CDR2 YYNGEE come from the germline V gene.